This entry is about one T cell receptor (beta chain). This sample was included in a study of blood T cell repertoires in COVID-19. At the level of the study: COVID-19 samples collected from the United States, Italy and Spain covered acute and convalescent phases. From T cells, B-cell-depleted T cells, or PBMCs came the material, which was cDNA or gDNA.

Germline values: CDR1 MDHEN, CDR2 SYDVKM. There are 16 residues in the CDR3. Trimming took off 7 bases at V and 7 bases at J, with 23 bases between the two ends. Per the original methods: Nucleated cell number was recorded as an estimate derived from reference gene primer amplification. Here immunoSEQ multiplex PCR was the method, and the copy in TCRdb shows in-frame clones only, minus some. V and J calls and clone size are those listed in that table; D and trimming were worked out from the DNA. The table lists around 120,000 clones, over 80% of them singletons, with roughly 30% in the top ten. The clonotype was recovered from a woman aged 70-85 years with acute or convalescent COVID-19. The J gene is TRBJ1-5, the V gene TRBV28; D perhaps matches TRBD1 (5 bases). Sequencing used peripheral blood. DNA of the CDR3: TGTGCCAGCATAGGGGCCTGGCTTATAGAGGTCCAGCCCCAGCATTTT. Encoded protein: CASIGAWLIEVQPQHF.